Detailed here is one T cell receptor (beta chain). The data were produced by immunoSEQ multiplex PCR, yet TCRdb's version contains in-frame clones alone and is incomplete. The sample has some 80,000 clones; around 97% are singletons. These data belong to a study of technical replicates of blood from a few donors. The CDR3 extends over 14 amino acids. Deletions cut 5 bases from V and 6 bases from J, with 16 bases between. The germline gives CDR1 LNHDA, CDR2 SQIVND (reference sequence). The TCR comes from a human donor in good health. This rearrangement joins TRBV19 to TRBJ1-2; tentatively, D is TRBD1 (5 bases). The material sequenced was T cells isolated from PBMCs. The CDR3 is CASSPGDRYNGYTF. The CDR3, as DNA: TGTGCCAGTAGTCCTGGAGACAGATATAATGGCTACACCTTC. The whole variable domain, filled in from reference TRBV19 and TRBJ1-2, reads DGGITQSPKYLFRKEGQNVTLSCEQNLNHDAMYWYRQDPGQGLRLIYYSQIVNDFQKGDIAEGYSVSREKKESFPLTVTSAQKNPTAFYLCASSPGDRYNGYTFGSGTRLTVV.